The source of this T cell receptor (beta chain) is a study of blood T cell repertoires in COVID-19. Study overall: Acute-phase and convalescent COVID-19 samples originated in the United States, Italy and Spain.

This CDR3 comprises 10 residues. The germline gives CDR1 SEHNR, CDR2 FQNEAQ (reference sequence). The V gene lost 3 bases and the J gene lost 9 bases, with 3 bases spanning the gap. Assay: immunoSEQ multiplex PCR; the TCRdb copy retains only in-frame clones and omits some. The profile shows about 100,000 clones, 88% of them singletons. The V gene is TRBV7-9, the J gene TRBJ2-1; D remains unclear. The source material was peripheral blood. The source is a human donor in a cohort sampled during active COVID-19. CDR3 coding DNA: TGTGCCAGCAGCTTCATTGAGCAGTTCTTC. Translating it yields CASSFIEQFF.